Below, 28 T cell receptor beta chains from the same sample are listed, as sequenced in a study of cytotoxic CD8 clonotypes in ibrutinib-treated CLL. Only in-frame clones appear in the TCRdb table, and some are missing; sequencing was by immunoSEQ multiplex PCR. The repertoire holds 43,000 or so clones, with approximately 65% as singletons. The sample consisted of PBMCs, taken after 24 months of ibrutinib treatment. The source is a human donor with chronic lymphocytic leukemia.

For the CDR3, the DNA is TGTGCCAGTAGCCCTAATGGGGGGGTTTACGAGCAGTACTTC. Translated, it gives CASSPNGGVYEQYF. The chain uses TRBV19 and TRBJ2-7; TRBD2 agrees at 7 bases. J lost 4 bases, V lost 6 bases, and 9 bases had no gene match. The length of the CDR3 is 14 residues. CDR1 LNHDA and CDR2 SQIVND come from the germline V gene (reference sequence).

This clone was seen more than once but under ten times. Sequence at one end of the junction differs from germline and may be a read error. The rearrangement joins TRBV7-7 to TRBJ2-1, with 11 nucleotides matching TRBD2. Germline V lookup: CDR1 SSHAT, CDR2 FNYEAQ (reference sequence). This CDR3 is 15 amino acids long. The CDR3 DNA follows: TGTGCTAGCAGCCCGGGACTAGCGGCAAACAATGAGCAGTTCTTC. This codes for CASSPGLAANNEQFF. The whole variable domain, filled in from reference TRBV7-7 and TRBJ2-1, reads GAGVSQSPRYKVTKRGQDVTLRCDPISSHATLYWYQQALGQGPEFLTYFNYEAQPDKSGLPSDRFSAERPEGSISTLTIQRTEQRDSAMYRCASSPGLAANNEQFFGPGTRLTVL.

The chain combines TRBV7-2 with TRBJ1-2; weak D call: TRBD1 (6 bases). V was shortened by 1 base and J by 8 bases, with 14 bases between the two germline ends. The CDR3 consists of 14 residues. Germline assignment: CDR1 SGHTA and CDR2 FQGNSA. CDR3 region: CASSLEYRVEGYTF. The CDR3 nucleotides are TGTGCCAGCAGCTTAGAATACAGGGTGGAGGGCTACACCTTC.

V and J are TRBV7-3 and TRBJ2-5, with 8 bases aligning to TRBD2. The CDR3 extends over 15 amino acids. Looked up from germline, CDR1 is SGHTA and CDR2 is FQGTGA. With 1 base clipped from V and 1 base from J, the junction kept 2 bases outside the gene matches. The CDR3 loop is CASSLKAGAQETQYF. DNA for the CDR3: TGTGCCAGCAGCTTAAAAGCGGGGGCCCAAGAGACCCAGTACTTC.

This chain joins TRBV5-4 and TRBJ1-4; unclear D gene. Germline values: CDR1 SGHNT, CDR2 YYREEE (reference sequence). The CDR3 is 13 amino acids. Trimming stripped 0 bases from V and 8 bases from J, with 8 bases between. CDR3 region: CASSLAGREKLFF. Here the CDR3 DNA reads TGTGCCAGCAGCTTGGCTGGACGGGAAAAACTGTTTTTT.

CDR3: CASSQRLAGGDTQYF. DNA for the CDR3: TGCGCCAGCAGCCAAAGGCTAGCGGGGGGAGATACGCAGTATTTT. The chain joins TRBV4-1 to TRBJ2-3; 11 bases are a match to TRBD2. This CDR3 spans 15 amino acids. The germline gives CDR1 MGHRA, CDR2 YSYEKL. Trimming took 2 bases from V and 5 from J; bases not matched to a gene: 3.

The chain has TRBV6-1 and TRBJ2-5; maybe TRBD1 (6 bases). The V end lost 5 bases, the J end lost 2 bases, and 12 bases lay between the germline ends. CDR1 is MNHNS and CDR2 is SASEGT in the germline V gene. The CDR3 extends over 14 amino acids. CDR3 sequence (DNA): TGTGCCAGCAGTCCGGGACATACTCAAGAGACCCAGTACTTC. The encoded protein is CASSPGHTQETQYF.

V usage is TRBV2 and J usage is TRBJ1-2; D is unclear. V shed 8 bases and J shed 2 bases, with 15 bases lying between them. CDR3 length equals 14 residues. Germline V gives CDR1 SNHLY, CDR2 FYNNEI. CDR3 DNA: TGTGCCAGCGGACGTCCCGGTGGCAACTATGGCTACACCTTC. It translates to CASGRPGGNYGYTF.

As to this clone: The identical CDR3 is also encoded by other nucleotide sequences in the sample. This chain uses TRBV5-1 with TRBJ2-2; 10 nucleotides line up with TRBD1. This CDR3 is built from 15 residues. Germline CDR1 SGHRS, CDR2 YFSETQ. V lost 3 bases to trimming and J lost 4 bases; unmatched junction nucleotides: 3. The CDR3 region is CASSSGQGITGELFF. The CDR3 nucleotides are TGCGCCAGCAGCTCGGGACAGGGGATCACCGGGGAGCTGTTTTTT.

This chain joins TRBV9 and TRBJ2-5, with 8 bases that match TRBD2. CDR3 length: 15 residues. Germline V CDR1 and CDR2: SGDLS, YYNGEE. With V trimmed by 2 bases and J by 7 bases, 10 bases remained unmatched. The CDR3 loop reads CASSVSGDPSRTQYF. The CDR3 nucleotides read TGTGCCAGCAGCGTTAGCGGGGACCCCTCGAGGACCCAGTACTTC.

This clone was recorded only once. V gene TRBV7-2 combines with J gene TRBJ2-1; 9 nucleotides align to TRBD2. The CDR3 extends over 15 amino acids. The V gene's germline CDR1 is SGHTA and CDR2 FQGNSA. After removal of 1 base from V and 6 bases from J, the junction contained 4 bases not matched to a gene. The CDR3: CASSLGAGGFNEQFF. CDR3 DNA: TGTGCCAGCAGCTTAGGGGCGGGAGGGTTCAATGAGCAGTTCTTC.

This chain uses TRBV6-5 with TRBJ2-7; D not certain. Germline CDR1 and CDR2: MNHEY and SVGAGI. Trimming removed 4 bases at V and 2 bases at J, with 3 bases between. CDR3 length: 11 residues. CDR3 in amino acids: CASSSPYEQYF. As DNA, the CDR3 is TGTGCCAGCAGTTCACCCTACGAGCAGTACTTC.

This sequence joins TRBV2 and TRBJ2-7, with 11 bases identical to TRBD2. Germline V gene lookup returns CDR1 SNHLY and CDR2 FYNNEI. The CDR3 length is 15 residues. The V segment lost 3 bases and the J segment 2 bases; nucleotides outside the gene matches: 3. CDR3 nucleotide sequence: TGTGCCAGCAGTGACCCGGGACTAGCGGCCTACGAGCAGTACTTC. Amino acids: CASSDPGLAAYEQYF.

J is TRBJ1-1 and V is TRBV10-3, with D possibly being TRBD1 (5 bases). Deletions cut 2 bases from V and 3 bases from J, with 10 bases between. The CDR3 sequence is 14 residues long. CDR1 ENHRY and CDR2 SYGVKD come from the germline V gene. DNA for the CDR3: TGTGCCATCAGTGAGGACAGAGAGTACACTGAAGCTTTCTTT. This translates into CAISEDREYTEAFF.

The chain uses TRBV6-5 and TRBJ1-2; D may be TRBD1 (6 bases). Between the trimmed V and J ends, which lost 6 bases and 4 bases, there was a span of 12 bases. This CDR3 has 13 residues. The germline V gene has CDR1 MNHEY and CDR2 SVGAGI. For the CDR3, the DNA is TGTGCCAGCAGAGAGGGGGAGGGCTATGGCTACACCTTC. This sequence encodes CASREGEGYGYTF.

The CDR3 reads CASSQDDRGYGYTF. The DNA of the CDR3 is TGCGCCAGCAGCCAAGATGACAGGGGGTATGGCTACACCTTC. The chain recombines TRBV4-1 with TRBJ1-2; TRBD1 matches 9 bases. V was clipped by 0 bases and J by 5 bases; unmatched bases: 1. CDR1 and CDR2 (germline): MGHRA, YSYEKL. The CDR3 runs to 14 residues.

V gene TRBV27 combines with J gene TRBJ1-5; 10 bases agree with TRBD1. This CDR3 contains 14 residues. CDR1 and CDR2 from the germline V gene are MNHEY and SMNVEV (reference sequence). V was pared by 5 bases and J by 4 bases, with 2 bases of the junction left unmatched. The CDR3 reads CASSRDRGNQPQHF. Here the CDR3 DNA reads TGTGCCAGCAGTCGGGACAGGGGTAATCAGCCCCAGCATTTT.

The genes are TRBV4-2 and TRBJ1-4; maybe TRBD1 (5 bases). V lost 0 bases and J lost 5, with 7 bases in between. Germline-derived CDR1 and CDR2 are LGHNA and YNFKEQ. The CDR3 is 14 amino acids. CDR3 region: CASSQDGGNEKLFF. CDR3 nucleotide sequence: TGTGCCAGCAGCCAAGACGGGGGAAATGAAAAACTGTTTTTT.

CDR3 nucleotides: TGTGCCAGCAGCCGGGACAGGGGTGGCTACACCTTC. Protein product: CASSRDRGGYTF. This chain joins TRBV6-5 and TRBJ1-2, with 10 bases aligning to TRBD1. The CDR3 loop spans 12 amino acids. V lost 6 bases and J lost 7; bases outside the gene matches: 2. Germline values: CDR1 MNHEY, CDR2 SVGAGI.

The J gene is TRBJ1-5, the V gene TRBV2; 8 bases line up with TRBD1. J was trimmed by 5 bases and V by 7 bases; bases with no gene match: 4. The V gene's germline CDR1 is SNHLY and CDR2 FYNNEI. CDR3 length: 13 residues. In nucleotides, the CDR3 is TGTGCCAGCACTGGACAGGGCCATCAGCCCCAGCATTTT. Its translation: CASTGQGHQPQHF.

DNA for the CDR3: TGTGCCACCAGCAGAGGAGGCCCGTCCTACGAGCAGTACTTC. Translation: CATSRGGPSYEQYF. V and J are TRBV15 and TRBJ2-7; D is uncertain. Between the trimmed V and J ends, which lost 1 base and 1 base, there was a span of 8 bases. Germline-derived CDR1 and CDR2 are LNHNV and YYDKDF (reference sequence). CDR3 size: 14 residues.

This chain's CDR3 is CASSPASRLDNEQFF. The CDR3 DNA reads TGCGCCAGCAGCCCGGCAAGCAGACTTGACAATGAGCAGTTCTTC. This chain uses TRBV5-1 with TRBJ2-1; D is ambiguous. Per the germline V gene, CDR1 is SGHRS and CDR2 is YFSETQ. The V end was cut by 4 bases, the J end by 5 bases, with 16 bases between. CDR3 size: 15 residues.

This chain connects TRBV2 to TRBJ2-1; maybe TRBD1 (6 bases). CDR1 and CDR2 (germline): SNHLY, FYNNEI. V was shortened by 2 bases and J by 5 bases, with 16 bases between the two germline ends. This CDR3 comprises 16 residues. The CDR3 here is CASSELGGVGDNEQFF. CDR3 nucleotides: TGTGCCAGCAGTGAACTAGGGGGAGTAGGTGACAATGAGCAGTTCTTC.

The rearrangement links TRBV6-1 to TRBJ2-3; tentatively, D is TRBD1 (5 bases). The germline V and J ends were trimmed by 5 bases and 2 bases, with 14 bases remaining between them. CDR1 and CDR2 (germline): MNHNS, SASEGT. The CDR3 has 15 residues. DNA of the CDR3: TGTGCCAGCAGTCCACGGACGGACAACACAGATACGCAGTATTTT. It codes for CASSPRTDNTDTQYF.

The chain is built from TRBV25-1 and TRBJ1-2; D perhaps matches TRBD1 (5 bases). V was trimmed by 8 bases and J by 2 bases, leaving 15 bases between them. From germline, CDR1 is MGHDK and CDR2 SYGVNS. This CDR3 is built from 14 residues. The CDR3 region is CASWGRGRNYGYTF. The CDR3 DNA is TGTGCCAGCTGGGGGAGGGGCAGGAACTATGGCTACACCTTC.

This clone was detected once. The chain employs TRBV11-2 and TRBJ2-7; the D gene is possibly TRBD1 (5 bases). The V end was cut by 1 base, the J end by 6 bases, with 16 bases between. CDR1 and CDR2 from the germline V gene are SGHAT and FQNNGV. This CDR3 spans 15 amino acids. DNA for the CDR3: TGTGCCAGCAGCTTAGTAGGCAGGGTGTACGGCGAGCAGTACTTC. Its translation is CASSLVGRVYGEQYF.

In DNA form, the CDR3 reads TGCAGCGCGCGGGGGGATGCTAACTATGGCTACACCTTC. This codes for CSARGDANYGYTF. This sequence joins TRBV29-1 and TRBJ1-2; D is perhaps TRBD1 (5 bases). CDR3 length: 13 amino acids. V lost 7 bases and J lost 0, with 12 bases in between. CDR1 is SQVTM and CDR2 is ANQGSEA in the germline V gene. The full variable domain, with the rest looked up from reference TRBV29-1 and TRBJ1-2, is SAVISQKPSRDICQRGTSLTIQCQVDSQVTMMFWYRQQPGQSLTLIATANQGSEATYESGFVIDKFPISRPNLTFSTLTVSNMSPEDSSIYLCSARGDANYGYTFGSGTRLTVV.

The chain employs TRBV4-1 and TRBJ2-2; 7 bases fit TRBD2. J gave up 7 bases and V 6 bases, and 5 bases lay outside the gene matches. Germline assignment: CDR1 MGHRA and CDR2 YSYEKL. CDR3 length equals 13 residues. The CDR3 here is CASSWGGDGELFF. CDR3 coding DNA: TGCGCCAGCAGTTGGGGAGGGGACGGGGAGCTGTTTTTT.